The 9 T cell receptor beta chains presented below share a single source sample, sequenced in a study of T-cell reconstitution after alpha-beta-depleted transplantation in children. Preparation of the TCRbeta library was carried out with unique molecular identifiers. TCRdb re-analysed the PCR reads in MiXCR, keeping a single row per CDR3 protein. This table holds under 450,000 distinct CDR3 sequences, about a sixth found once. The sequences come from PBMCs, mostly from graft donor cells, collected 360 days after TCRalphabeta/CD19-depleted stem cell transplant. Receptor source: a boy younger than two who had a stem cell transplant for Wiskott-Aldrich syndrome, so the T cells may come from the graft donor.

This rearrangement joins TRBV6-5 to TRBJ2-3, with 10 bases identical to TRBD2. The V segment lost 4 bases and the J segment 5 bases; nucleotides outside the gene matches: 6. The V gene's germline CDR1 is MNHEY and CDR2 SVGAGI. This CDR3 comprises 15 residues. CDR3 bases: TGTGCCAGCAGTTTTATAGCGGGAGGCAGAGATACGCAGTATTTT. Translating gives CASSFIAGGRDTQYF.

This clonotype was detected only a few times. The rearrangement joins TRBV12-3 or TRBV12-4 to TRBJ2-1; TRBD1 might be the D (6 bases). Trimming stripped 3 bases from V and 8 bases from J, with 11 bases between. The CDR3 is 13 residues long. CDR3 sequence reads: CASSFGQSHEQFF. The CDR3 DNA is TGTGCCAGCAGTTTTGGACAGTCCCATGAGCAGTTCTTC.

This clonotype turned up a few times. V usage is TRBV10-3 and J usage is TRBJ2-7; 8 positions match TRBD1. Germline V gene lookup returns CDR1 ENHRY and CDR2 SYGVKD. This CDR3 is built from 15 residues. Trimming cost V 3 bases and J 3 bases; bases outside gene matches: 7. This CDR3 is CAISDAGTGHYEQYF. CDR3 DNA: TGTGCCATCAGTGATGCCGGGACAGGCCACTACGAGCAGTACTTC.

The chain combines TRBV27 with TRBJ2-1; 7 nucleotides agree with TRBD2. Germline CDR1 and CDR2: MNHEY and SMNVEV (reference sequence). The CDR3 is made up of 14 amino acids. V lost 5 bases, J lost 12 bases, and 13 bases stayed unmatched. CDR3 DNA: TGTGCCAGCAGTCCCTCCGGGACTATGGGGCGGCAGTTCTTC. Encoded protein: CASSPSGTMGRQFF.

V and J are TRBV4-1 and TRBJ2-5; 9 nucleotides agree with TRBD2. The germline V gene encodes CDR1 MGHRA and CDR2 YSYEKL. The V and J ends lost 0 bases and 3 bases, in that order; junction bases with no gene match: 8. The CDR3 spans 17 residues. CDR3 in amino acids: CASSQDGPSGAEETQYF. DNA of the CDR3: TGCGCCAGCAGCCAAGATGGTCCTAGCGGGGCAGAAGAGACCCAGTACTTC.

This clonotype was seen at least ten times. V and J are TRBV24-1 and TRBJ2-2, with 7 bases lining up with TRBD1. The CDR3 has 14 amino acids. The ends lost 10 bases at V and 0 bases at J; junction bases unmatched: 4. Germline V lookup: CDR1 KGHDR, CDR2 SFDVKD. CDR3 loop: CATPGTANTGELFF. The CDR3 DNA is TGTGCCACGCCCGGGACAGCGAACACCGGGGAGCTGTTTTTT.

This clonotype came up a few times. V gene TRBV20-1 combines with J gene TRBJ2-7; D is unclear. Germline V lookup: CDR1 DFQATT, CDR2 SNEGSKA (reference sequence). This CDR3 comprises 13 residues. Trimming left V 0 bases short and J 0 bases short, with 6 bases between. This chain's CDR3 is CSARDGVSYEQYF. CDR3 coding DNA: TGCAGTGCTAGAGACGGTGTCTCCTACGAGCAGTACTTC.

The chain joins TRBV4-1 to TRBJ1-1; D is undetermined. V was shortened by 3 bases and J by 1 base, with 6 bases between the two germline ends. Germline V lookup: CDR1 MGHRA, CDR2 YSYEKL. This CDR3 region has 13 residues. CDR3 region: CASSQRWNTEAFF. The DNA of the CDR3 is TGCGCCAGCAGCCAGCGGTGGAACACTGAAGCTTTCTTT.

This clonotype was found a few times. This sequence joins TRBV10-2 and TRBJ2-2; no reliable D call. Germline CDR1 is WSHSY and CDR2 is SAAADI. This CDR3 has 12 residues. V lost 7 bases to trimming and J lost 6 bases, with 9 bases between them. In DNA, the CDR3 is TGCGCCAGCACCGCGGTTCCCGGGGAGCTGTTTTTT. Amino acid sequence: CASTAVPGELFF.